Following are 27 T cell receptor beta chains from one sample sequenced in a study of blood T cell repertoires in COVID-19. TCRdb's copy holds only in-frame clones and misses some; the assay was immunoSEQ multiplex PCR. This table holds some 300,000 clones, just under 90% found once. Sample: PBMCs or T cells enriched from blood (not recorded which). All receptors come from a woman in her forties or fifties who had been exposed to COVID-19.

The rearrangement links TRBV2 to TRBJ2-7, with D maybe TRBD1 (5 bases). Germline values: CDR1 SNHLY, CDR2 FYNNEI. V lost 8 bases to trimming and J lost 6 bases, with 11 bases between them. The CDR3 loop spans 11 amino acids. CDR3 nucleotide sequence: TGTGCCAGCGAGCAGGGAAGCGAGCAGTACTTC. This codes for CASEQGSEQYF.

The chain couples TRBV11-3 to TRBJ1-6; possibly TRBD1 for D (6 bases). This CDR3 has 14 amino acids. Germline CDR1 reads SGHNT; CDR2 reads YENEEA. Trimming removed 3 bases at V and 7 bases at J, with 10 bases between. CDR3 nucleotides: TGTGCCAGCAGCTTGGACAGTCTAAATTCACCCCTCCACTTT. This encodes CASSLDSLNSPLHF.

The CDR3 coding sequence is TGTGCCAGCAGTTTAAATTGGCAGAGCAATCAGCCCCAGCATTTT. Its translation is CASSLNWQSNQPQHF. The V call is TRBV27, the J call TRBJ1-5; D unclear. CDR3 length: 15 residues. The ends were cut back, 2 bases at V and 1 base at J, with 9 bases in the middle. The germline V gene has CDR1 MNHEY and CDR2 SMNVEV (reference sequence).

The CDR3 here is CASSLVFNTEAFF. In DNA form, the CDR3 reads TGTGCCAGCAGCTTAGTATTTAACACTGAAGCTTTCTTT. J is TRBJ1-1 and V is TRBV7-8; D is unclear. Germline V lookup: CDR1 SGHVS, CDR2 FQNEAQ. The CDR3 totals 13 residues. Trimming removed 1 base from V and 2 bases from J, with 5 bases in between.

The chain couples TRBV7-2 to TRBJ1-5; D possibly corresponds to TRBD1 (5 bases). The germline V and J ends were trimmed by 3 bases and 6 bases, with 9 bases remaining between them. Germline V CDR1 and CDR2: SGHTA, FQGNSA. The CDR3 is 13 residues long. The CDR3: CASSLAGPQPQHF. The CDR3 DNA follows: TGTGCCAGCAGCTTGGCAGGGCCTCAGCCCCAGCATTTT.

The V and J genes are TRBV19 and TRBJ2-2; 7 bases are a match to TRBD2. The J segment lost 3 bases and the V segment lost 8 bases, leaving 9 bases of the junction unmatched. Per the germline V gene, CDR1 is LNHDA and CDR2 is SQIVND (reference sequence). The CDR3 runs 15 residues. CDR3 residues: CASLGLAVYTGELFF. The DNA for the CDR3 is TGTGCCAGTTTAGGCCTAGCGGTTTACACCGGGGAGCTGTTTTTT.

DNA of the CDR3: TGCGCCAGCAGCCCTTTCCAGTCGTCACCCCTCCACTTT. As protein: CASSPFQSSPLHF. V and J are TRBV5-1 and TRBJ1-6; no clear D. V shed 4 bases and J shed 10 bases, with 12 bases lying between them. The CDR3 contains 13 residues. The germline V gene has CDR1 SGHRS and CDR2 YFSETQ.

This chain links TRBV10-1 with TRBJ2-5; 8 positions match TRBD1. Germline V gives CDR1 WNHNN, CDR2 SYGVQD (reference sequence). V trimming: 6 bases; J trimming: 1 base; junction bases outside the gene matches: 1. CDR3 length: 13 residues. In nucleotides, the CDR3 is TGCGCCAGCAGGGACAGGGCCCAAGAGACCCAGTACTTC. It codes for CASRDRAQETQYF.

The chain is built from TRBV5-6 and TRBJ2-1, with 7 bases aligning to TRBD2. This CDR3 contains 16 residues. Germline-derived CDR1 and CDR2 are SGHDT and YYEEEE. J was trimmed by 2 bases and V by 5 bases; bases with no gene match: 10. CDR3 coding DNA: TGTGCCAGCAGTTCTACCGGGACTAAGCCCTACAATGAGCAGTTCTTC. Protein: CASSSTGTKPYNEQFF.

The chain combines TRBV6-5 with TRBJ1-6, with a weak D call TRBD1 (6 bases). This CDR3 spans 13 amino acids. Trimming pared 11 bases from V and 5 bases from J, leaving 13 bases between. Germline V CDR1 and CDR2: MNHEY, SVGAGI. The CDR3 loop reads CAGKQGDNSPLHF. DNA of the CDR3: TGTGCCGGAAAACAGGGCGATAATTCACCCCTCCACTTT.

Regarding this clone: One end of the junction fails to match germline, which may point to a read error. The gene calls are TRBV19 and TRBJ1-1; no reliable D call. CDR1 LNHDA and CDR2 SQIVND come from the germline V gene (reference sequence). CDR3 size: 14 residues. CDR3 protein: CASSWAELNAEAFF. CDR3 bases: TGTGCCAGTAGTTGGGCCGAGTTGAACGCTGAAGCTTTCTTT.

The V gene is TRBV11-2, the J gene TRBJ2-3; 10 bases agree with TRBD2. V dropped 3 bases and J dropped 5; count of bases not matched to a gene: 11. CDR1 and CDR2 (germline): SGHAT, FQNNGV. The CDR3 is 17 amino acids. CDR3 nucleotide sequence: TGTGCCAGCAGCTTCCACCAGACTAGCGGGCGGATAGATACGCAGTATTTT. Translating it yields CASSFHQTSGRIDTQYF.

This clone was counted only a few times. The V call is TRBV7-9, the J call TRBJ2-4, with D hard to call. Trimming removed 5 bases from V and 9 bases from J, with 17 bases in between. The CDR3 length is 14 residues. Germline-derived CDR1 and CDR2 are SEHNR and FQNEAQ (reference sequence). The CDR3 loop reads CASSPAFGFGIQYF. The CDR3 DNA follows: TGTGCCAGCAGCCCCGCTTTCGGTTTTGGCATTCAGTACTTC.

The chain recombines TRBV11-1 with TRBJ1-1; D is unclear. CDR3 size: 14 residues. Trimming cost V 5 bases and J 1 base, with 11 bases left between them. Germline-derived CDR1 and CDR2 are SGHAT and FQDESV (reference sequence). The CDR3 nucleotides read TGTGCCAGCAGCACCAAAGCGCGGAACACTGAAGCTTTCTTT. This sequence encodes CASSTKARNTEAFF. Using reference TRBV11-1 and TRBJ1-1 for the parts outside the CDR3, the full variable domain is EAEVAQSPRYKITEKSQAVAFWCDPISGHATLYWYRQILGQGPELLVQFQDESVVDDSQLPKDRFSAERLKGVDSTLKIQPAELGDSAMYLCASSTKARNTEAFFGQGTRLTVV.

The gene calls are TRBV5-1 and TRBJ2-1, with TRBD2 matching 14 bases. This CDR3 region has 16 residues. Germline values: CDR1 SGHRS, CDR2 YFSETQ. The V and J ends lost 2 bases and 4 bases, in that order; junction bases with no gene match: 2. CDR3 coding DNA: TGCGCCAGCAGCTTTGGGACTAGCGGGGGTTACAATGAGCAGTTCTTC. It encodes CASSFGTSGGYNEQFF. Full variable domain (rest looked up from reference TRBV5-1 and TRBJ2-1): KAGVTQTPRYLIKTRGQQVTLSCSPISGHRSVSWYQQTPGQGLQFLFEYFSETQRNKGNFPGRFSGRQFSNSRSEMNVSTLELGDSALYLCASSFGTSGGYNEQFFGPGTRLTVL.

The gene calls are TRBV27 and TRBJ2-2; D call uncertain. CDR3 length: 13 residues. The V gene's germline CDR1 is MNHEY and CDR2 SMNVEV (reference sequence). The V end lost 4 bases, the J end lost 7 bases, and 10 bases lay between the germline ends. CDR3 in DNA: TGTGCCAGCAGTTACCTGACAAACGGGGAGCTGTTTTTT. Translated: CASSYLTNGELFF.

This clone appeared a single time. V is TRBV3-1 (or the pseudogene TRBV3-2) and J is TRBJ2-5; TRBD2 aligns across 8 bases. The CDR3 consists of 16 residues. V was clipped by 1 base and J by 4 bases; unmatched bases: 8. The V gene's germline CDR1 is LGHDT and CDR2 YNNKEL (reference sequence). This chain's CDR3 is CASSQGPGLARETQYF. The DNA for the CDR3 is TGTGCCAGCAGCCAAGGCCCTGGACTAGCCAGAGAGACCCAGTACTTC.

The rearrangement links TRBV5-6 to TRBJ2-1; 8 nucleotides match TRBD1. This CDR3 comprises 15 residues. Losses at the gene ends were 0 bases for V and 3 bases for J; bases not matched to a gene: 2. Germline values: CDR1 SGHDT, CDR2 YYEEEE. CDR3 in DNA: TGTGCCAGCAGCTTGGGTGGACAGGGCTACAATGAGCAGTTCTTC. Translating gives CASSLGGQGYNEQFF.

The J gene is TRBJ2-3, the V gene TRBV4-1, with TRBD2 matching over 10 bases. V gave up 1 base and J gave up 7 bases; unmatched junction bases: 8. The CDR3 has 16 residues. CDR1 and CDR2 (germline): MGHRA, YSYEKL. CDR3 bases: TGCGCCAGCAGCCAAGTACTAGCGGGGCCCGGGTATACGCAGTATTTT. Translation gives CASSQVLAGPGYTQYF.

The rearrangement links TRBV5-6 to TRBJ2-7, with 12 bases fitting TRBD1. The CDR3 is 16 amino acids. The J segment lost 0 bases and the V segment lost 5 bases, leaving 6 bases of the junction unmatched. The germline V gene encodes CDR1 SGHDT and CDR2 YYEEEE. The CDR3 is CASRTGTGGFSYEQYF. In nucleotides, the CDR3 is TGTGCCAGCAGAACCGGGACAGGGGGCTTCTCCTACGAGCAGTACTTC.

The chain carries TRBV10-3 and TRBJ1-4; no reliable D call. The germline V gene encodes CDR1 ENHRY and CDR2 SYGVKD. The CDR3 is 13 amino acids. The ends were cut back, 9 bases at V and 2 bases at J, with 10 bases in the middle. The CDR3 DNA follows: TGTGCCATGGCGGGAGGCACTAATGAAAAACTGTTTTTT. It yields the protein CAMAGGTNEKLFF.

This clone was seen just once. The V call is TRBV4-1, the J call TRBJ2-1; 14 bases line up with TRBD2. Trimming cost V 1 base and J 5 bases; bases outside gene matches: 7. This CDR3 is built from 18 residues. In germline, CDR1 is MGHRA, CDR2 YSYEKL. CDR3: CASSQGLAGGLGNNEQFF. For the CDR3, the DNA is TGCGCCAGCAGCCAAGGACTAGCGGGGGGGCTCGGGAACAATGAGCAGTTCTTC.

This chain links TRBV7-8 with TRBJ2-5; 9 nucleotides align to TRBD1. The ends lost 5 bases at V and 5 bases at J; junction bases unmatched: 12. The CDR3 spans 16 residues. CDR1 is SGHVS and CDR2 is FQNEAQ in the germline V gene. CDR3 sequence (DNA): TGTGCCAGCAGCCCTGCGCGGGGGACAGGGCAGGAGACCCAGTACTTC. Translating gives CASSPARGTGQETQYF. Full variable domain (remainder filled in from reference TRBV7-8 and TRBJ2-5): GAGVSQSPRYKVAKRGQDVALRCDPISGHVSLFWYQQALGQGPEFLTYFQNEAQLDKSGLPSDRFFAERPEGSVSTLKIQRTQQEDSAVYLCASSPARGTGQETQYFGPGTRLLVL.

The rearrangement uses TRBV7-2 and TRBJ1-1, with D possibly matching TRBD1 (5 bases). V was pared by 2 bases and J by 2 bases, with 9 bases between. The CDR3 spans 14 residues. CDR1 SGHTA and CDR2 FQGNSA come from the germline V gene. The CDR3 DNA sequence: TGTGCCAGCAGCTTACAGGGAACTAACACTGAAGCTTTCTTT. As protein: CASSLQGTNTEAFF. The full variable domain, completed using reference TRBV7-2 and TRBJ1-1, is GAGVSQSPSNKVTEKGKDVELRCDPISGHTALYWYRQSLGQGLEFLIYFQGNSAPDKSGLPSDRFSAERTGGSVSTLTIQRTQQEDSAVYLCASSLQGTNTEAFFGQGTRLTVV.

The chain couples TRBV7-2 to TRBJ2-2; 10 nucleotides agree with TRBD2. The CDR3 length is 17 residues. The germline CDR1 and CDR2 sequences are SGHTA and FQGNSA. V dropped 5 bases and J dropped 6; count of bases not matched to a gene: 12. CDR3 region: CASSPPSGGLRPGELFF. The CDR3 DNA is TGTGCCAGCAGCCCCCCTAGCGGGGGCCTCCGCCCCGGGGAGCTGTTTTTT.

The V and J genes are TRBV21-1 and TRBJ1-6; the D call TRBD1 from the table was never checked on the DNA. TRBV21-1 is a recognized pseudogene. The CDR3 is 17 amino acids. The CDR3 DNA sequence: TGTGCCAGCAGCGGCCGGGACAGGGAACCTTATAATTCACCCCTCCACTTT. Translating gives CASSGRDREPYNSPLHF.

This clone was found once. The chain combines TRBV27 with TRBJ1-5; TRBD1 matches 9 bases. CDR1 is MNHEY, CDR2 SMNVEV, per germline (reference sequence). This CDR3 comprises 16 residues. V shed 3 bases, J shed 6 bases, and the junction held 9 bases outside the gene matches. The CDR3 is CASSLSWGQGSQPQHF. CDR3 bases: TGTGCCAGCAGTTTGTCATGGGGACAGGGATCTCAGCCCCAGCATTTT.